Given below is one T cell receptor (beta chain) in context. Its antigen is not known. Repertoires were generated with immunoSEQ multiplex PCR, while TCRdb's copy carries only in-frame clones and drops some. This table has tens of thousands of clones, around 86% appearing once. The sample originates from a study of T cells in localized non-small cell lung cancer. Study outcomes and limitations: Heterogeneity cannot be ruled out, as sequencing used one tumor region only. Uninvolved neighboring lung showed the greatest T cell clonality, exceeding tumor. Elevated blood T cell density was associated with longer overall survival.

The source of this sequence is a man aged 40-75 years with stage II lung adenocarcinoma. Here the sequenced sample was PBMCs, taken before any cancer treatment.

The CDR3 sequence: CASGRTGVTDTQYF. The CDR3 DNA reads TGTGCCAGTGGAAGGACAGGGGTGACAGATACGCAGTATTTT. The V call is TRBV19, the J call TRBJ2-3; 9 bases are a match to TRBD1. The V gene end was trimmed by 8 bases and the J gene end by 3 bases; junction bases not matched to a gene: 6. The CDR3 sequence is 14 residues long. Germline CDR1 LNHDA, CDR2 SQIVND (reference sequence).